Each of the 16 T cell receptor beta chains below was sequenced from the same sample in a study of cytomegalovirus exposure and HLA in healthy donors. 13 Jbeta primers and 60 Vbeta primers were used for the PCR. Some clones are missing from TCRdb's copy, which holds only in-frame ones; the method was immunoSEQ multiplex PCR. The sample yields some 99,000 clones, roughly 67% seen once. Specimen: PBMCs. The receptors shown here come from a man aged 35 to 55 in good health and CMV-seronegative.

CDR3 nucleotide sequence: TGTGCCAGCTCACCGCCCCCGGGGGGCTACGGCTATGGCTACACCTTC. Translation gives CASSPPPGGYGYGYTF. The rearrangement links TRBV18 to TRBJ1-2, with TRBD1 as a possible D gene (6 bases). The ends were cut back, 3 bases at V and 4 bases at J, with 18 bases in the middle. This CDR3 has 16 amino acids. The V gene's germline CDR1 is KGHSH and CDR2 LQKENI. Together with reference TRBV18 and TRBJ1-2, the CDR3 gives the full variable domain: NAGVMQNPRHLVRRRGQEARLRCSPMKGHSHVYWYRQLPEEGLKFMVYLQKENIIDESGMPKERFSAEFPKEGPSILRIQQVVRGDSAAYFCASSPPPGGYGYGYTFGSGTRLTVV.

The gene calls are TRBV4-3 and TRBJ1-2, with 7 nucleotides matching TRBD1. The germline gives CDR1 LGHNA, CDR2 YSLEER. V was pared by 4 bases and J by 5 bases, with 10 bases of the junction left unmatched. The CDR3 covers 15 residues. In DNA form, the CDR3 reads TGCGCCAGCAGCCCAAGTCGGGACAGATTTTATGGCTACACCTTC. Translation gives CASSPSRDRFYGYTF.

This clone was counted a few times. The chain couples TRBV4-2 to TRBJ1-6, with D possibly being TRBD1 (5 bases). CDR3 length equals 14 residues. The V gene lost 4 bases and the J gene lost 10 bases, with 14 bases spanning the gap. CDR1 and CDR2 from the germline V gene are LGHNA and YNFKEQ. Here the CDR3 DNA reads TGTGCCAGCAGCCCCTCGGAGCGGGGGTCACCCCTCCACTTT. As protein: CASSPSERGSPLHF.

The chain has TRBV19 and TRBJ1-2; D is undetermined. This CDR3 is 13 amino acids long. The germline V gene has CDR1 LNHDA and CDR2 SQIVND (reference sequence). Between the trimmed V and J ends, which lost 7 bases and 5 bases, there was a span of 14 bases. CDR3 loop: CASTYSGGYGYTF. In DNA, the CDR3 is TGTGCCAGTACGTACAGTGGAGGGTATGGCTACACCTTC.

CDR3 coding DNA: TGTGCCAGCAGCGTGGGACAGGGAGGAATCGGGGAGCTGTTTTTT. Residues: CASSVGQGGIGELFF. V is TRBV9 and J is TRBJ2-2; 9 nucleotides line up with TRBD1. There are 15 residues in the CDR3. V dropped 2 bases and J dropped 7; count of bases not matched to a gene: 6. CDR1 is SGDLS and CDR2 is YYNGEE in the germline V gene.

The genes are TRBV29-1 and TRBJ2-5; 7 nucleotides agree with TRBD2. The DNA end favors TRBJ2-7, so the J call may be wrong. This CDR3 is 13 amino acids long. CDR1 and CDR2 from the germline V gene are SQVTM and ANQGSEA. The CDR3 protein is CSAVRGGGYEQYF. In DNA form, the CDR3 reads TGCAGCGCCGTGCGAGGCGGGGGCTACGAGCAGTACTTC.

This clone was seen only once. The J gene is TRBJ2-1, the V gene TRBV10-3; 9 bases are shared with TRBD2. Germline V gene sequence: CDR1 ENHRY, CDR2 SYGVKD. This CDR3 has 17 amino acids. The junction had 11 bases not matched to a gene; V was cut back by 3 bases and J by 5 bases. The DNA of the CDR3 is TGTGCCATCAGTGAAGGTAGCGGGGGTTACCCCCACAATGAGCAGTTCTTC. Protein sequence: CAISEGSGGYPHNEQFF.

This clone appeared a single time. J is TRBJ2-7 and V is TRBV4-1; the D is unclear. Germline V gives CDR1 MGHRA, CDR2 YSYEKL. The CDR3 is 14 residues long. V was clipped by 0 bases and J by 4 bases, with 10 bases between them. The CDR3 DNA is TGCGCCAGCAGCCAAGAGGTACACCAGTACGAGCAGTACTTC. It specifies CASSQEVHQYEQYF.

The gene calls are TRBV6-1 and TRBJ2-5; TRBD1 matches at 11 bases. V gave up 9 bases and J gave up 3 bases; unmatched junction bases: 6. Germline CDR1 and CDR2: MNHNS and SASEGT. The CDR3 extends over 14 amino acids. CDR3 sequence reads: CASTGTGGKETQYF. Written as DNA, the CDR3 is TGTGCCAGTACCGGGACAGGGGGTAAAGAGACCCAGTACTTC.

The chain combines TRBV19 with TRBJ2-3, with D perhaps TRBD2 (5 bases). The V gene's germline CDR1 is LNHDA and CDR2 SQIVND (reference sequence). Trimming removed 10 bases at V and 3 bases at J, with 20 bases between. This CDR3 spans 15 amino acids. Written as DNA, the CDR3 is TGTGCCAACTACGGATCAATCACGGGAACAGATACGCAGTATTTT. It is translated as CANYGSITGTDTQYF.

This chain joins TRBV2 and TRBJ1-4; weak D call: TRBD1 (6 bases). The CDR3 is made up of 15 amino acids. The V gene lost 2 bases and the J gene lost 4 bases, with 11 bases spanning the gap. Germline assignment: CDR1 SNHLY and CDR2 FYNNEI. CDR3 DNA: TGTGCCAGCAGTGAACCGGGACATAGTAATGAAAAACTGTTTTTT. Its protein product is CASSEPGHSNEKLFF.

The chain links TRBV5-1 to TRBJ1-1; weak D call: TRBD1 (6 bases). The CDR3 covers 14 residues. Germline V CDR1 and CDR2: SGHRS, YFSETQ. Trimming stripped 2 bases from V and 4 bases from J, with 12 bases between. CDR3 sequence reads: CASSFDRTATEAFF. The CDR3 DNA reads as TGCGCCAGCAGCTTCGATCGGACAGCCACTGAAGCTTTCTTT.

The chain uses TRBV28 and TRBJ2-3, with D tentatively TRBD2 (6 bases). The germline gives CDR1 MDHEN, CDR2 SYDVKM. CDR3 length: 16 residues. V lost 4 bases to trimming and J lost 13 bases, with 27 bases between them. The CDR3 here is CASSSASLRELLVEYF. As DNA, the CDR3 is TGTGCCAGCAGTTCAGCCTCCCTCCGGGAGCTCCTGGTTGAGTATTTT.

The V and J genes are TRBV2 and TRBJ1-4; maybe TRBD1 (5 bases). The CDR3 sequence is 14 residues long. CDR1 is SNHLY and CDR2 is FYNNEI in the germline V gene. Trimming removed 0 bases from V and 10 bases from J, with 12 bases in between. CDR3 sequence reads: CASSEANRRGKLFF. The DNA for the CDR3 is TGTGCCAGCAGTGAAGCGAACAGGCGCGGAAAACTGTTTTTT.

The chain uses TRBV11-3 and TRBJ1-4; D is perhaps TRBD1 (6 bases). CDR3 length equals 13 residues. The V end was cut by 3 bases, the J end by 6 bases, with 8 bases between. The V gene's germline CDR1 is SGHNT and CDR2 YENEEA. CDR3 nucleotide sequence: TGTGCCAGCAGCTTGACAGGAGATGAAAAACTGTTTTTT. Its translation: CASSLTGDEKLFF.

The chain is built from TRBV14 and TRBJ2-5; weak D call: TRBD1 (5 bases). CDR3 length: 12 residues. Germline-derived CDR1 and CDR2 are SGHDN and FVKESK. Trimming removed 0 bases from V and 10 bases from J, with 9 bases in between. The CDR3 here is CASSQDWGDQYF. CDR3 coding DNA: TGTGCCAGCAGCCAAGACTGGGGCGACCAGTACTTC.